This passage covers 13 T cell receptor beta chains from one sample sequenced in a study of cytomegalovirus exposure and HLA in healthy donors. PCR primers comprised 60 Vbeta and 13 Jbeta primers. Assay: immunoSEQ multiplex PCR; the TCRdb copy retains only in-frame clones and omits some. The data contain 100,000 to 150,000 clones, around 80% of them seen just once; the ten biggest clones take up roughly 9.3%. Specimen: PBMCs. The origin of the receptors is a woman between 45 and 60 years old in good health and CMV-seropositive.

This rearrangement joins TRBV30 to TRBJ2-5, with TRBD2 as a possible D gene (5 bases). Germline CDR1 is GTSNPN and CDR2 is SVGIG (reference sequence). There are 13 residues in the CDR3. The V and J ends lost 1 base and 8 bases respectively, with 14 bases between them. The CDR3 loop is CAWSGSGGITQYF. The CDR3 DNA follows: TGTGCCTGGAGTGGTTCAGGAGGAATTACCCAGTACTTC.

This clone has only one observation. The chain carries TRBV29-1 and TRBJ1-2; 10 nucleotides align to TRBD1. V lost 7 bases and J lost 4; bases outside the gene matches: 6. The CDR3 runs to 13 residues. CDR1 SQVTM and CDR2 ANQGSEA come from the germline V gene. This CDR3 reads CSAGTGDTYGYTF. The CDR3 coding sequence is TGCAGCGCCGGGACAGGGGACACCTATGGCTACACCTTC.

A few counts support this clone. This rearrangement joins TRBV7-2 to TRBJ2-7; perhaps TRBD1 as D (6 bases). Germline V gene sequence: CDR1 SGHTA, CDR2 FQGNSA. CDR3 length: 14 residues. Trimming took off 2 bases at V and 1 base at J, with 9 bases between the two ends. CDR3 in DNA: TGTGCCAGCAGCTTATTAACAGGGTCCTACGAGCAGTACTTC. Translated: CASSLLTGSYEQYF.

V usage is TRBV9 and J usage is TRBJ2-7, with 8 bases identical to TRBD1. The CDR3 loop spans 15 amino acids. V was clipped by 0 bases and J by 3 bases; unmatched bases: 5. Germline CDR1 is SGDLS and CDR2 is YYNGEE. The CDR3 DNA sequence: TGTGCCAGCAGCGTAGCGCCCGGACAGGGCTACGAGCAGTACTTC. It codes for CASSVAPGQGYEQYF.

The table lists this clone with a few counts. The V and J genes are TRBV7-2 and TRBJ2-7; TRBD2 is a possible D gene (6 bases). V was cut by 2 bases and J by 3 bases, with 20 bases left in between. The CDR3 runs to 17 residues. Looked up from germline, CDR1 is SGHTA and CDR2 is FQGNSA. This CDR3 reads CASSLRGLRLGLYEQYF. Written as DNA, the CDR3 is TGTGCCAGCAGCTTAAGGGGCCTGCGACTAGGCCTCTACGAGCAGTACTTC. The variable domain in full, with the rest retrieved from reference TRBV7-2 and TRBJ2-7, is GAGVSQSPSNKVTEKGKDVELRCDPISGHTALYWYRQSLGQGLEFLIYFQGNSAPDKSGLPSDRFSAERTGGSVSTLTIQRTQQEDSAVYLCASSLRGLRLGLYEQYFGPGTRLTVT.

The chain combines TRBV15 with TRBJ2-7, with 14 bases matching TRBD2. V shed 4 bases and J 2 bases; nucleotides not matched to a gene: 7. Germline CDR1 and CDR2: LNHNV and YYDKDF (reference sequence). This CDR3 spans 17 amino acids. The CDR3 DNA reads TGTGCCACCAGCACGCGACTAGCGGGGGGGATAACCTACGAGCAGTACTTC. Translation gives CATSTRLAGGITYEQYF.

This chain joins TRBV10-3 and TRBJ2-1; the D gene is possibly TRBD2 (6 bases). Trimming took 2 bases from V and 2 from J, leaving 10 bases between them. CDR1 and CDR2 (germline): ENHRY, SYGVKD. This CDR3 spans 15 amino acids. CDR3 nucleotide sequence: TGTGCCATCAGTGAGAGGCTAGCGACCTACAATGAGCAGTTCTTC. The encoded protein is CAISERLATYNEQFF.

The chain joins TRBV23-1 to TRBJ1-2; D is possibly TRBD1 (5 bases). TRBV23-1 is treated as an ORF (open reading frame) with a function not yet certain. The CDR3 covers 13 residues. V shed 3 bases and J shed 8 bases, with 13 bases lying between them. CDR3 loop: CASSHVREGGYTF. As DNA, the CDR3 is TGCGCCAGCAGTCACGTCAGGGAAGGGGGCTACACCTTC.

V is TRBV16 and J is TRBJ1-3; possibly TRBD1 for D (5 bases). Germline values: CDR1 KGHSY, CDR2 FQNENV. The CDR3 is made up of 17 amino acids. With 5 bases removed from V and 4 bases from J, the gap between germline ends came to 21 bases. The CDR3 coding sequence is TGTGCCAGCAGCACTTTCCCAGGAGGGGTGGACGGAAACACCATATATTTT. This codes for CASSTFPGGVDGNTIYF.

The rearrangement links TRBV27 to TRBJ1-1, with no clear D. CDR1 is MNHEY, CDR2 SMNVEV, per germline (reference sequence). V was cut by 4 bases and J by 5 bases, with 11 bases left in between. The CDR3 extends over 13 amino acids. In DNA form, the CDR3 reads TGTGCCAGCAGTTCCACATCGTGGACTGAAGCTTTCTTT. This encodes CASSSTSWTEAFF.

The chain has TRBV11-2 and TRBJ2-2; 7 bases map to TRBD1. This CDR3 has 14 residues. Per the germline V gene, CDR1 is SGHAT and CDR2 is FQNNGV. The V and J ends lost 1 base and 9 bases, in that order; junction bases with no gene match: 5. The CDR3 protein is CASSLAQGRRELFF. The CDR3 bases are TGTGCCAGCAGCTTAGCACAGGGGAGACGGGAGCTGTTTTTT.

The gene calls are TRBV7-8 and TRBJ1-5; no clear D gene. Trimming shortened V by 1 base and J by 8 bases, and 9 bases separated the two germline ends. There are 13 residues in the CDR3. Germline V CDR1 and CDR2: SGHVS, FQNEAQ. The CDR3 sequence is CASSLDRGEPQHF. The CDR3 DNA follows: TGTGCCAGCAGCTTAGATCGGGGTGAGCCCCAGCATTTT.

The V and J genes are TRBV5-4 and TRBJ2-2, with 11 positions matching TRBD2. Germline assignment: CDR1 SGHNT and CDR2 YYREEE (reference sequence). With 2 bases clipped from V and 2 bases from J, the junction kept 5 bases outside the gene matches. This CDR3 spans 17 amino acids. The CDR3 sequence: CASSFGLAGGNTGELFF. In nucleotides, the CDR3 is TGTGCCAGCAGCTTCGGACTAGCGGGCGGTAACACCGGGGAGCTGTTTTTT.